This T cell receptor (beta chain) was obtained from a study of cytomegalovirus exposure and HLA in healthy donors. Findings and limits, study-wide: The authors confirmed in vitro that three CMV-associated chains were specific for CMV antigens. In a later analysis, TCR beta V- and J-gene trimming was associated with a missense DCLRE1C variant. Roughly uniform sequencing depth across donors was assumed, possibly incorrectly. Several of the most significant clusters appeared, in a later analysis, to be linked to common viral pathogens.

V shed 5 bases and J shed 2 bases, with 12 bases lying between them. This CDR3 has 15 residues. CDR1 is SGHTA and CDR2 is FQGNSA in the germline V gene. About this clone itself: The target antigen is unknown.

With 60 Vbeta and 13 Jbeta primers, the PCR was carried out. Here immunoSEQ multiplex PCR was the method, and the copy in TCRdb shows in-frame clones only, minus some. The sample yields some 90,000 clones, under 90% seen once. This chain connects TRBV7-2 to TRBJ1-4, with D tentatively TRBD1 (6 bases). Sequences were obtained from PBMCs. This sequence originates from a man between 50 and 59 years old in good health and CMV-seropositive. CDR3 DNA sequence: TGTGCCAGCAGCCCCGACAGGATGACTAATGAAAAACTGTTTTTT. Its translation is CASSPDRMTNEKLFF.